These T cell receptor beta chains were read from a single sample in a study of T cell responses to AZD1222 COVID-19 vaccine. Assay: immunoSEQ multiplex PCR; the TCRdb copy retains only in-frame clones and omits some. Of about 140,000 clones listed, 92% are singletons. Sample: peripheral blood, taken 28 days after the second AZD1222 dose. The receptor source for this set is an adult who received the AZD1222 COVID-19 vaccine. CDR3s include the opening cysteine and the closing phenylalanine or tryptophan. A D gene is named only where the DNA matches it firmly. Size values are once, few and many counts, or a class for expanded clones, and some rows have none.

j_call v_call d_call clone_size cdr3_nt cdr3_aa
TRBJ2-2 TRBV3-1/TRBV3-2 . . TGTGCCAGCAGCCCTGGGGGGAGGGAGCTGTTTTTT CASSPGGRELFF
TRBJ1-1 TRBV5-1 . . TGCGCCAGCAGCTTGGTGGACGGGAGAACTGAAGCTTTCTTT CASSLVDGRTEAFF
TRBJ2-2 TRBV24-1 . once TGTGCCACCAGTGATCCGCGTGCTGACACCGGGGAGCTGTTTTTT CATSDPRADTGELFF
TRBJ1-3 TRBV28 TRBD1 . TGTGCCAGCAGCCGCACAGGGGTCAGTGGAAACACCATATATTTT CASSRTGVSGNTIYF
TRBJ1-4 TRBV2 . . TGTGCCAGCAGTGAAGCGGGCCCGGGGGATGAAAAACTGTTTTTT CASSEAGPGDEKLFF
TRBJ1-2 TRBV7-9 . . TGTGCCAGCAGCTTAGAGGCGGCGCAAGGCTACACCTTC CASSLEAAQGYTF
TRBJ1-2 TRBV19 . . TGTGCCAGTACCCCGGGCCCAGGGGAAGTCTATGGCTACACCTTC CASTPGPGEVYGYTF
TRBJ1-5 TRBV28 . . TGTGCCAGCAGTTTAGCCAGGGCACCCCAGCATTTT CASSLARAPQHF
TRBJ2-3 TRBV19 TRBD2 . TGTGCCAGTAGTGAGATAGCGGGAGGTACGCAGTATTTT CASSEIAGGTQYF
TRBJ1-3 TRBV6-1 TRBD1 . TGTGCCAGCAGTGAAGCAGCACAGGGGATAGGAAACACCATATATTTT CASSEAAQGIGNTIYF
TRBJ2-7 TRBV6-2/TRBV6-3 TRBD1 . TGTGCCAGCAGTTCAGGGACAGGGTCCTACGAGCAGTACTTC CASSSGTGSYEQYF
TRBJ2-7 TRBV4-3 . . TGCGCCAGCAGCCAAGATTTCGGGGACCTCTCCTACGAGCAGTACTTC CASSQDFGDLSYEQYF
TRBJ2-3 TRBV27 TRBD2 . TGTGCCAGCAGGGCTAGCGGGGCCACAGATACGCAGTATTTT CASRASGATDTQYF
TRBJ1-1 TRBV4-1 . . TGCGCCAGCAGCCAAAACCCCTTAACAGGGATGGAAGCTTTCTTT CASSQNPLTGMEAFF
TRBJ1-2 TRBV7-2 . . TGTGCCAGCAGCTTAGATGCAGCAGCTAACTATGGCTACACCTTC CASSLDAAANYGYTF
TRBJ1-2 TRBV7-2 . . TGTGCCAGCAGCTTACGAGGCTATGGCTACACCTTC CASSLRGYGYTF
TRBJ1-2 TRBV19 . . TGTGCCAGTAGTATTCGGGCAGATACTAACTATGGCTACACCTTC CASSIRADTNYGYTF
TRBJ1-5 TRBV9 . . TGTGCCAGCAGCGTAGAGGGCAGCAATCAGCCCCAGCATTTT CASSVEGSNQPQHF
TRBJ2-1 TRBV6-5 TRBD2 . TGTGCCAGCAGTTTGCGGGGGGACAATGAGCAGTTCTTC CASSLRGDNEQFF
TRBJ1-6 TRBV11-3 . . TGTGCCAGCAGCTTAGAAGAGAATTCACCCCTCCACTTT CASSLEENSPLHF
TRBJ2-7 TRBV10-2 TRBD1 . TGCGCCAGCAGTGACCGGGGGACAGGGGCCTACGAGCAGTACTTC CASSDRGTGAYEQYF
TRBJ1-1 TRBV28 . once TGTGCCACCCCGGGAAGAAAAGTAGGTGAAGCTTTCTTT CATPGRKVGEAFF
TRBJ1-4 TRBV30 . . TGTGCCTGGAGTGTGGGGATTAATGAAAAACTGTTTTTT CAWSVGINEKLFF
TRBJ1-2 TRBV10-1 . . TGCGCCAGCAGTGATCGAACAGACCCCCCTTATGGCTACACCTTC CASSDRTDPPYGYTF